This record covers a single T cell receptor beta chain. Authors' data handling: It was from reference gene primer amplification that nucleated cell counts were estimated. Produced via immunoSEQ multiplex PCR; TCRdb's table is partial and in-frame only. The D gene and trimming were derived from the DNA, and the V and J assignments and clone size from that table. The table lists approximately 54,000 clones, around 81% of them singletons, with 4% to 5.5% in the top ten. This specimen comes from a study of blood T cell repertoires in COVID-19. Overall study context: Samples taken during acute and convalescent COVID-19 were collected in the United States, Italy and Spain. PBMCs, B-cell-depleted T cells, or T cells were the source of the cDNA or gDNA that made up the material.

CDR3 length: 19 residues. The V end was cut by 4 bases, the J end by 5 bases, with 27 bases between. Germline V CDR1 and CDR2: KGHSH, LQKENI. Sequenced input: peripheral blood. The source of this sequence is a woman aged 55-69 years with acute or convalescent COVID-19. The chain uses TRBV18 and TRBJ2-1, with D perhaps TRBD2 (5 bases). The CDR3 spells CASSLEGLGSTKAHNEQFF. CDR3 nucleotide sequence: TGTGCCAGCTCACTAGAGGGTCTAGGTAGTACGAAGGCCCACAATGAGCAGTTCTTC.